Here is one TCR beta chain with its context. The method was immunoSEQ multiplex PCR; TCRdb's version includes in-frame clones alone and lacks a portion of them. This table has 120,000 to 150,000 clones, around 84% appearing once. The data stem from a study of T cell responses to AZD1222 COVID-19 vaccine. From germline, CDR1 is KGHDR and CDR2 SFDVKD. V lost 3 bases and J 8 bases, leaving 14 bases between the germline ends. The CDR3 extends over 14 amino acids. The clonotype comes from an adult who received the AZD1222 COVID-19 vaccine. The chain carries TRBV24-1 and TRBJ2-3, with no clear D. The starting material was peripheral blood, obtained 28 days after the second AZD1222 dose. The DNA for the CDR3 is TGTGCCACCAGTGATCCCCCCCAAATCTCTACGCAGTATTTT. Translating it yields CATSDPPQISTQYF.